This entry is about one TCR beta chain. The data are from a study of blood T cell repertoires in COVID-19. The method was immunoSEQ multiplex PCR; TCRdb's version includes in-frame clones alone and lacks a portion of them. This repertoire shows roughly 180,000 clones, 70% to 85% found once; its top ten account for approximately 7.1%. The CDR3 is 13 amino acids. V was cut by 4 bases and J by 8 bases, with 17 bases left in between. Germline loops: CDR1 GTSNPN, CDR2 SVGIG (reference sequence). The genes are TRBV30 and TRBJ1-2; a possible D gene is TRBD1 (5 bases). Sequencing was performed on peripheral blood. This clonotype was sampled from a human donor in a cohort sampled during active COVID-19. The CDR3 nucleotides read TGTGCCTGGATCCTAAGGGGAAAGGAGGGCTACACCTTC. This gives the protein CAWILRGKEGYTF.